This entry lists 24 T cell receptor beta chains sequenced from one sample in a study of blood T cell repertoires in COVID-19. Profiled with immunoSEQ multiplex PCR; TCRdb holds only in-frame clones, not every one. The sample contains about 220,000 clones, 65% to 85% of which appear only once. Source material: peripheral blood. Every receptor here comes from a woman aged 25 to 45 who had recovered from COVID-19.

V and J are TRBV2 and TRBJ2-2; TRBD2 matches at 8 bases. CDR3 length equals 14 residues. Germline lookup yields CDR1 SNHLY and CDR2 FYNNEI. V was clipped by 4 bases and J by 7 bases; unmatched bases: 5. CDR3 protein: CASSGSGGYGELFF. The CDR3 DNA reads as TGTGCCAGCAGTGGATCGGGGGGGTACGGGGAGCTGTTTTTT.

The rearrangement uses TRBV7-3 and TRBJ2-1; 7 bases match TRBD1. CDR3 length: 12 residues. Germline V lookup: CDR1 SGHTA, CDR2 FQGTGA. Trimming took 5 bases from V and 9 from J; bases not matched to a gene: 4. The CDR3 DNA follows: TGTGCCAGCAGCCAGGGGGTGGGTGAGCAGTTCTTC. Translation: CASSQGVGEQFF.

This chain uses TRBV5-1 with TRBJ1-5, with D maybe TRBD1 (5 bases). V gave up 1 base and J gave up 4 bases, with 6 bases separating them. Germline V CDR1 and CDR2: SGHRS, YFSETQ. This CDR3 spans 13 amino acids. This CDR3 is CASSLSGNQPQHF. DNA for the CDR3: TGCGCCAGCAGCTTGTCAGGGAATCAGCCCCAGCATTTT.

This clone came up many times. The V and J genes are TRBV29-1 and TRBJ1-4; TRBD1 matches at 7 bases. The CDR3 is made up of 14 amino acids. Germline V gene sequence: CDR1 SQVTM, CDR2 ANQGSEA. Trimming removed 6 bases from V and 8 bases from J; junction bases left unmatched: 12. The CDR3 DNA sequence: TGCAGCGTAGTACTACAGGGGTCGAGCGAAAAACTGTTTTTT. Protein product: CSVVLQGSSEKLFF. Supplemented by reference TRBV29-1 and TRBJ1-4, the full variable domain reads SAVISQKPSRDICQRGTSLTIQCQVDSQVTMMFWYRQQPGQSLTLIATANQGSEATYESGFVIDKFPISRPNLTFSTLTVSNMSPEDSSIYLCSVVLQGSSEKLFFGSGTQLSVL.

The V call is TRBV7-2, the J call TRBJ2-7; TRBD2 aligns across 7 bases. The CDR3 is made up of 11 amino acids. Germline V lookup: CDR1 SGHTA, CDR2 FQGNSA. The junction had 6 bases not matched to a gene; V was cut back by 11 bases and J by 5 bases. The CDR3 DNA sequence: TGTGCCGGGGGGGGTTGGGACGAGCAGTACTTC. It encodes CAGGGWDEQYF.

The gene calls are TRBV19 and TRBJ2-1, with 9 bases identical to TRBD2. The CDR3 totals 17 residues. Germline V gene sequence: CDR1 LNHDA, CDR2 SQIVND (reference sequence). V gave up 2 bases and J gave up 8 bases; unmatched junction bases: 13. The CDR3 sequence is CASSISAGGPVGHEQFF. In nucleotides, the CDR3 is TGTGCCAGTAGTATATCTGCGGGAGGGCCTGTGGGCCATGAGCAGTTCTTC.

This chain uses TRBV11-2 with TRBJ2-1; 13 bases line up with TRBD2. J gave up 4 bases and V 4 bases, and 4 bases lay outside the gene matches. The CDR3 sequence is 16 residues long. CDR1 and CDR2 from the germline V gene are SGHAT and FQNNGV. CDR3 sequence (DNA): TGTGCCAGCAGCTCGGGACTAGCGGGGTTTTACAATGAGCAGTTCTTC. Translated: CASSSGLAGFYNEQFF.

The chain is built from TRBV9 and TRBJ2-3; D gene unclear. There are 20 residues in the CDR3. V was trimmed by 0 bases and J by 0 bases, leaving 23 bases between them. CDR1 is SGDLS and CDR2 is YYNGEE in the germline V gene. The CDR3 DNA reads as TGTGCCAGCAGCGTAGGGCTCGCTGGCCCGATCACCTCTAGCACAGATACGCAGTATTTT. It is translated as CASSVGLAGPITSSTDTQYF.

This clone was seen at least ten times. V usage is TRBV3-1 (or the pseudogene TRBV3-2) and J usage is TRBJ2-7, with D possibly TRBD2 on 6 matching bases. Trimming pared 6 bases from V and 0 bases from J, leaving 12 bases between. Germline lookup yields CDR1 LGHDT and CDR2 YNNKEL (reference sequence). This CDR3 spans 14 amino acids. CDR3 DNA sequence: TGTGCCAGCAGTCGGGACTTTTCCTCCTACGAGCAGTACTTC. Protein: CASSRDFSSYEQYF.

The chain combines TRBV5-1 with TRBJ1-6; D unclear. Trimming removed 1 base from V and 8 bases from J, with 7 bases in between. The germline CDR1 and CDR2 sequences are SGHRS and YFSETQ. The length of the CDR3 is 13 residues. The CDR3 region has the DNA TGCGCCAGCAGCTTGAGAGTGGATTCACCCCTCCACTTT. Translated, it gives CASSLRVDSPLHF.

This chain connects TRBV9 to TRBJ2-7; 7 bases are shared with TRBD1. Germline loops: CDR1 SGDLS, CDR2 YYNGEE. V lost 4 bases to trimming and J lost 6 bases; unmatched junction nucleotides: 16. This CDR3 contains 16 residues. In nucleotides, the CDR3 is TGTGCCAGCAGCCCCGACAGGGTAGCCTTTCATCGCGAGCAGTACTTC. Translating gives CASSPDRVAFHREQYF. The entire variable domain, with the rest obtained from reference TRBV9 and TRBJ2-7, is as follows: DSGVTQTPKHLITATGQRVTLRCSPRSGDLSVYWYQQSLDQGLQFLIQYYNGEERAKGNILERFSAQQFPDLHSELNLSSLELGDSALYFCASSPDRVAFHREQYFGPGTRLTVT.

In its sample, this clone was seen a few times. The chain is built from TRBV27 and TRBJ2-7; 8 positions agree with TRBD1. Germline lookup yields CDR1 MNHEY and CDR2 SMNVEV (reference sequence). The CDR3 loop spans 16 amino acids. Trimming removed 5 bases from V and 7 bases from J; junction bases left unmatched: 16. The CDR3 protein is CASSHDPQGHRGEQYF. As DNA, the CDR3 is TGTGCCAGCAGTCACGACCCCCAGGGTCACAGGGGGGAGCAGTACTTC.

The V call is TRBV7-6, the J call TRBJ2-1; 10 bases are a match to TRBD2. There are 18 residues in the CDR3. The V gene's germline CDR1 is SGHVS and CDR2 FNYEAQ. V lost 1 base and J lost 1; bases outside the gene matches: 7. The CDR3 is CASSLGTSGTISYNEQFF. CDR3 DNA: TGTGCCAGCAGCTTAGGTACTAGCGGGACCATATCCTACAATGAGCAGTTCTTC.

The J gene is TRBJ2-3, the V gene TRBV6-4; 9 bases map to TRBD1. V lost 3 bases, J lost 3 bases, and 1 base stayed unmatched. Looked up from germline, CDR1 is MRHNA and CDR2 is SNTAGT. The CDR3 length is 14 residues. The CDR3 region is CASSEQGATDTQYF. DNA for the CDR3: TGTGCCAGCAGTGAACAGGGGGCTACAGATACGCAGTATTTT.

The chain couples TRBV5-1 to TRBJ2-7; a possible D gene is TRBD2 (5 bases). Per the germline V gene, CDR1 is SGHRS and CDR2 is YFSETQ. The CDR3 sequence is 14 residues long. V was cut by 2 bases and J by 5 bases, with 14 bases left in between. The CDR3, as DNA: TGCGCCAGCAGCTTTAGTTCGGGGTCCGACGAGCAGTACTTC. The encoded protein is CASSFSSGSDEQYF.

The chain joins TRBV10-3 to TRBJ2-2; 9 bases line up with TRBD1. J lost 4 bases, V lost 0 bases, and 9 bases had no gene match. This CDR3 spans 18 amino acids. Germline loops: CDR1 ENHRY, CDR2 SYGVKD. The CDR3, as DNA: TGTGCCATCAGTGAGTCGAACCCGACAGGGGGAAGCACCGGGGAGCTGTTTTTT. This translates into CAISESNPTGGSTGELFF.

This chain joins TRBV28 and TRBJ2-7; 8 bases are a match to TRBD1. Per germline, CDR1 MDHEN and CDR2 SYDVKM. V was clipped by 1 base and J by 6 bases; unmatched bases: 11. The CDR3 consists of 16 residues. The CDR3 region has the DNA TGTGCCAGCAGTTTATTTTGGTCGGGGACAGGCGGCGAGCAGTACTTC. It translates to CASSLFWSGTGGEQYF.

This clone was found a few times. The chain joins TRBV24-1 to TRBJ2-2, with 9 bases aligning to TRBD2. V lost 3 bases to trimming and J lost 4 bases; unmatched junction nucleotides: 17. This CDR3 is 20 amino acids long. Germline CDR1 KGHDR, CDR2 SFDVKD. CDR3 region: CATSDPPDKSGGLGTGELFF. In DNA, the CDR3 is TGTGCCACCAGTGATCCACCTGATAAAAGCGGGGGGCTCGGCACCGGGGAGCTGTTTTTT.

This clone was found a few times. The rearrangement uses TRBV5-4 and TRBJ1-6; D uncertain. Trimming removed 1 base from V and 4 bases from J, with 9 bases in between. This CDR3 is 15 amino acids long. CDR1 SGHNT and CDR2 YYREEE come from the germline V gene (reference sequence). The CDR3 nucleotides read TGTGCCAGCAGCTTGTCGAAGCCGTATAATTCACCCCTCCACTTT. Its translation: CASSLSKPYNSPLHF.

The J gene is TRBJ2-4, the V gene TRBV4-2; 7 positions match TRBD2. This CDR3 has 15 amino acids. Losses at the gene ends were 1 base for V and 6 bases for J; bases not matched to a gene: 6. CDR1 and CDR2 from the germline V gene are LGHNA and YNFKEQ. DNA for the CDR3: TGTGCCAGCAGCCAAGTCGTAGGGACTATAAACATTCAGTACTTC. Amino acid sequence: CASSQVVGTINIQYF.

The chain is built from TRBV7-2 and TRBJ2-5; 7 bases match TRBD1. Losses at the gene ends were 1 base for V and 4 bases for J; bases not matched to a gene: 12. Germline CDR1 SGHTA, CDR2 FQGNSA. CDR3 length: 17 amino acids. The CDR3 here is CASSLVGQGVWSETQYF. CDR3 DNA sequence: TGTGCCAGCAGCTTAGTGGGGCAGGGGGTTTGGTCAGAGACCCAGTACTTC.

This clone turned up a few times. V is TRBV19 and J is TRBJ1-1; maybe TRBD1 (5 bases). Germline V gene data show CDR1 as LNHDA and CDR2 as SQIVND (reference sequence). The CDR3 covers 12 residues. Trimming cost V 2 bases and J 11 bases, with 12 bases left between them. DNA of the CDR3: TGTGCCAGTAGTATATCCACGGGGGAGGCTTTCTTT. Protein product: CASSISTGEAFF.

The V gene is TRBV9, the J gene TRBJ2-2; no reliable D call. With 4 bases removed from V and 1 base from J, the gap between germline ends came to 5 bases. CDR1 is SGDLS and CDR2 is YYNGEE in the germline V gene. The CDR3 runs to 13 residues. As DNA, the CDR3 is TGTGCCAGCAGCCCCAGGAACACCGGGGAGCTGTTTTTT. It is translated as CASSPRNTGELFF.

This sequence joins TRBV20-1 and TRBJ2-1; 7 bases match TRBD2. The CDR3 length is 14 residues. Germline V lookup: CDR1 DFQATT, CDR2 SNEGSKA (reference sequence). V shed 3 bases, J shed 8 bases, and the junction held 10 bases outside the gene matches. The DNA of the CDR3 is TGCAGTGCTAGTGGCCCAGCGGGATGGGATGAGCAGTTCTTC. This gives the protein CSASGPAGWDEQFF.